Each of the 21 T cell receptor beta chains below was sequenced from the same sample in a study of blood T cells in healthy people across ages. The second PCR ran roughly 6 to 12 cycles with a sample-barcoded 5' primer and J-beta primers. TCRdb re-called the 5' RACE reads through MiXCR, storing one row per CDR3 protein. The profile shows about 2 million distinct CDR3 sequences, 49% of them singletons. Source material: blood. The receptors come from a woman aged 40 to 55 in good health.

This clonotype has just a few counts. The chain couples TRBV6-5 to TRBJ1-5, with 7 bases fitting TRBD1. This CDR3 region has 13 residues. Germline V CDR1 and CDR2: MNHEY, SVGAGI. The junction had 6 bases not matched to a gene; V was cut back by 9 bases and J by 4 bases. CDR3 in DNA: TGTGCCAGTAACAGGGGTAGAAATCAGCCCCAGCATTTT. The encoded protein is CASNRGRNQPQHF.

This chain uses TRBV4-1 with TRBJ1-2; 7 nucleotides agree with TRBD1. CDR1 MGHRA and CDR2 YSYEKL come from the germline V gene. V trimming: 0 bases; J trimming: 7 bases; junction bases outside the gene matches: 20. This CDR3 has 19 residues. CDR3 bases: TGCGCCAGCAGCCAAGACGGGGACAGTGCTAACCGGCGCCGCTGTGGCTACACCTTC. This codes for CASSQDGDSANRRRCGYTF.

This rearrangement joins TRBV12-3 or TRBV12-4 to TRBJ2-4; no firm D call. The V and J ends lost 2 bases and 0 bases respectively, with 8 bases between them. This CDR3 spans 15 amino acids. The DNA of the CDR3 is TGTGCCAGCAGTTTAAGGCCACGAGCCAAAAACATTCAGTACTTC. Translated: CASSLRPRAKNIQYF.

The chain recombines TRBV27 with TRBJ2-5; D call uncertain. V shed 8 bases and J shed 13 bases, with 29 bases lying between them. The germline V gene encodes CDR1 MNHEY and CDR2 SMNVEV (reference sequence). This CDR3 is 15 amino acids long. The CDR3 is CASLYRAGLPYERYF. In nucleotides, the CDR3 is TGTGCCAGCCTCTACCGGGCCGGGCTGCCCTACGAGCGGTACTTC.

This chain links TRBV18 with TRBJ2-7; TRBD1 matches 7 bases. The CDR3 runs to 16 residues. J was trimmed by 2 bases and V by 0 bases; bases with no gene match: 7. The germline V gene encodes CDR1 KGHSH and CDR2 LQKENI. CDR3 in amino acids: CASSPPRGRRPYEQYF. The CDR3 DNA reads TGTGCCAGCTCACCACCTAGGGGGCGGAGACCCTACGAGCAGTACTTC.

Turning to this clonotype: A much larger clone differs from this one at a single base, so this may be a read error. The chain is built from TRBV5-5 and TRBJ1-2, with 10 bases matching TRBD1. In germline, CDR1 is SGHKS, CDR2 YYEKEE (reference sequence). This CDR3 region has 14 residues. J gave up 6 bases and V 4 bases, and 6 bases lay outside the gene matches. Here the CDR3 reads CASSPGTGDDGYTF. The CDR3 nucleotides read TGTGCCAGCAGCCCCGGGACAGGGGACGATGGCTACACCTTC.

This chain connects TRBV20-1 to TRBJ2-1, with D perhaps matching TRBD2 (5 bases). In germline, CDR1 is DFQATT, CDR2 SNEGSKA (reference sequence). The CDR3 has 15 amino acids. Trimming left V 0 bases short and J 7 bases short, with 16 bases between. CDR3 sequence reads: CSARDFPGGFNEQFF. The CDR3 DNA reads as TGCAGTGCTAGAGACTTCCCCGGCGGGTTTAATGAGCAGTTCTTC.

The gene calls are TRBV4-2 and TRBJ2-1; D gene unclear. The CDR3 consists of 16 residues. With 0 bases removed from V and 4 bases from J, the gap between germline ends came to 13 bases. The germline V gene encodes CDR1 LGHNA and CDR2 YNFKEQ. The CDR3 loop reads CASSQDYLIQYNEQFF. The CDR3 coding sequence is TGTGCCAGCAGCCAAGACTACTTGATACAGTACAATGAGCAGTTCTTC.

This clonotype was observed at least ten times. This rearrangement joins TRBV7-9 to TRBJ2-1; TRBD1 matches at 8 bases. V lost 5 bases to trimming and J lost 8 bases; unmatched junction nucleotides: 14. The V gene's germline CDR1 is SEHNR and CDR2 FQNEAQ (reference sequence). The CDR3 covers 16 residues. The CDR3 protein is CASSPTGQGRFDEQFF. The CDR3 nucleotides are TGTGCCAGCAGCCCCACCGGACAGGGTAGATTCGATGAGCAGTTCTTC.

This clonotype was seen a few times. The chain combines TRBV7-2 with TRBJ2-3; 8 bases match TRBD2. The CDR3 spans 14 residues. Germline V gene lookup returns CDR1 SGHTA and CDR2 FQGNSA. The J segment lost 5 bases and the V segment lost 5 bases, leaving 6 bases of the junction unmatched. DNA for the CDR3: TGTGCCAGCAGCCAGACTAGCGCCGTAGATACGCAGTATTTT. Amino acid sequence: CASSQTSAVDTQYF.

The chain couples TRBV4-3 to TRBJ2-1; tentatively, D is TRBD1 or TRBD2 (6 bases each). Germline loops: CDR1 LGHNA, CDR2 YSLEER. The V end lost 0 bases, the J end lost 4 bases, and 19 bases lay between the germline ends. CDR3 length: 18 amino acids. The CDR3 loop is CASSQEGGMGGLYNEQFF. The CDR3 coding sequence is TGCGCCAGCAGCCAAGAGGGAGGTATGGGGGGCCTTTACAATGAGCAGTTCTTC.

This clonotype has more than one count but fewer than ten. The chain combines TRBV4-1 with TRBJ2-7; 7 bases map to TRBD1. The CDR3 runs to 17 residues. Unmatched junction bases numbered 12, after V lost 1 base and J lost 3 bases. CDR1 is MGHRA, CDR2 YSYEKL, per germline. CDR3 in DNA: TGCGCCAGCAGCCAAGGGGCTACAGGGGCACGCTTCTACGAGCAGTACTTC. Translating it yields CASSQGATGARFYEQYF.

This clonotype was counted many times. The chain recombines TRBV7-2 with TRBJ2-3; possibly TRBD2 for D (5 bases). The CDR3 extends over 13 amino acids. Germline assignment: CDR1 SGHTA and CDR2 FQGNSA. V lost 6 bases, J lost 2 bases, and 9 bases lay in between. CDR3 nucleotides: TGTGCCAGCAGTCCCGGGGACACAGATACGCAGTATTTT. It codes for CASSPGDTDTQYF.

The chain joins TRBV20-1 to TRBJ2-7; D possibly corresponds to TRBD2 (6 bases). Trimming took off 0 bases at V and 6 bases at J, with 15 bases between the two ends. The CDR3 totals 14 residues. Looked up from germline, CDR1 is DFQATT and CDR2 is SNEGSKA (reference sequence). Written as DNA, the CDR3 is TGCAGTGCTAGAGATCTGGAGGGCGCGGGCGAGCAGTACTTC. Amino acid sequence: CSARDLEGAGEQYF.

The chain employs TRBV6-2 or TRBV6-3 and TRBJ2-7; TRBD1 matches 8 bases. Germline assignment: CDR1 MNHEY and CDR2 SVGEGT. The length of the CDR3 is 15 residues. V trimming: 5 bases; J trimming: 6 bases; junction bases outside the gene matches: 12. The CDR3 is CASSHGQGVVFEQYF. As DNA, the CDR3 is TGTGCCAGCAGTCACGGACAGGGAGTCGTTTTCGAGCAGTACTTC.

In the case of this clonotype: The germline gene is not matched at one end of the junction; a read error may be the cause. The chain recombines TRBV28 with TRBJ2-5; 7 bases are shared with TRBD1. The length of the CDR3 is 13 residues. Germline V lookup: CDR1 MDHEN, CDR2 SYDVKM. CDR3 sequence reads: CAGRTGLQETQYF. CDR3 nucleotide sequence: TGTGCCGGCAGGACAGGATTGCAAGAGACCCAGTACTTC. The full variable domain, completed using reference TRBV28 and TRBJ2-5, is DVKVTQSSRYLVKRTGEKVFLECVQDMDHENMFWYRQDPGLGLRLIYFSYDVKMKEKGDIPEGYSVSREKKERFSLILESASTNQTSMYLCAGRTGLQETQYFGPGTRLLVL.

This clonotype was seen a handful of times. The V call is TRBV7-2, the J call TRBJ2-5, with 11 nucleotides matching TRBD2. Per germline, CDR1 SGHTA and CDR2 FQGNSA. V gave up 4 bases and J gave up 1 base; unmatched junction bases: 2. The CDR3 sequence is 15 residues long. This chain's CDR3 is CASSWGTSGQETQYF. The CDR3 bases are TGTGCCAGCAGCTGGGGGACTAGCGGCCAAGAGACCCAGTACTTC.

This clonotype was seen only a few times. The genes are TRBV20-1 and TRBJ2-3, with 7 positions matching TRBD1. After removal of 5 bases from V and 3 bases from J, the junction contained 5 bases not matched to a gene. Germline CDR1 reads DFQATT; CDR2 reads SNEGSKA (reference sequence). The CDR3 is made up of 13 amino acids. The CDR3 spells CSAAKGATDTQYF. CDR3 DNA sequence: TGCAGTGCTGCGAAGGGGGCAACAGATACGCAGTATTTT.

V gene TRBV20-1 combines with J gene TRBJ2-5; TRBD1 matches 7 bases. The tail of the sequence fits TRBJ2-7 better, so the J call may be wrong. The CDR3 covers 14 residues. Germline CDR1 reads DFQATT; CDR2 reads SNEGSKA (reference sequence). CDR3 residues: CSARTPGQYHEQYF. In nucleotides, the CDR3 is TGCAGTGCTAGAACCCCGGGACAGTACCACGAGCAGTACTTC.

A single count supports this clonotype. The chain uses TRBV14 and TRBJ2-2, with TRBD2 identical over 13 bases. Unmatched junction bases numbered 5, after V lost 0 bases and J lost 4 bases. Germline CDR1 and CDR2: SGHDN and FVKESK. This CDR3 is 18 amino acids long. CDR3 region: CASSQERTSGGFTGELFF. DNA of the CDR3: TGTGCCAGCAGCCAAGAACGGACTAGCGGGGGTTTCACCGGGGAGCTGTTTTTT.

This clonotype was recorded a few times. This chain joins TRBV29-1 and TRBJ2-1; 14 bases line up with TRBD2. This CDR3 spans 16 amino acids. CDR1 is SQVTM and CDR2 is ANQGSEA in the germline V gene. V lost 5 bases, J lost 5 bases, and 8 bases stayed unmatched. The CDR3 is CSVRGLAGAGNNEQFF. The CDR3, as DNA: TGCAGCGTTAGGGGACTAGCGGGGGCCGGTAACAATGAGCAGTTCTTC.